This is a list of T cell receptor beta chains from one sample in a study of blood T cell repertoires in COVID-19. Assay: immunoSEQ multiplex PCR; the TCRdb copy retains only in-frame clones and omits some. The sample contains under 300,000 clones, 83% of which appear only once. The material sequenced was peripheral blood. All receptors come from a human donor in a cohort sampled during active COVID-19. CDR3s leave out the opening cysteine and the closing phenylalanine or tryptophan.

TRBV11-3 | 17 | ASSLASTSGASSYNEQF
TRBV19 | 13 | ASSITAHHTDTQY
TRBV19 | 12 | ASSAGGEGNTQY
TRBV19 | 12 | ASSIDLTNYGYT
TRBV7-9 | 11 | ASSHDRGNEQF
TRBV5-4 | 16 | ASSFGTGFRLGKNIQY
TRBV7-2 | 13 | ASSVDRGPGGEAF
TRBV4-1 | 14 | ASSQVIQGAVGTQY
TRBV19 | 14 | APPSGRLPSGNTIY
TRBV14 | 16 | ASSQEGGWDRDARGYT
TRBV10-2 | 11 | ASSETSYGEQY
TRBV7-2 | 12 | ASVWDRDYNEQF
TRBV4-1 | 12 | ASSQESRGYEQY
TRBV15 | 11 | ATQQGGNQPQH
TRBV7-2 | 14 | ASSLGLGPGANVLT
TRBV9 | 13 | ASSGQRQVPYEQY
TRBV24-1 | 11 | ATSERQDRGYT
TRBV7-9 | 14 | ASSLPIAGGKNEQF
TRBV2 | 11 | ATKRGEEETQY
TRBV4-1 | 15 | ASSQFSGQGTTDTQY
TRBV7-2 | 13 | ASSLGSQGDKTQY
TRBV3-1/TRBV3-2 | 13 | ASSLQGADGNTIY
TRBV18 | 12 | ASSLTGQNSPLH